This T cell receptor beta chain was captured by sequencing in a study of blood T cell repertoires in COVID-19. Study information: Sources were T cells, B-cell-depleted T cells, or PBMCs; the material itself was cDNA or gDNA.

Germline V gene data show CDR1 as MNHEY and CDR2 as SVGAGI. V gave up 6 bases and J gave up 1 base; unmatched junction bases: 4. The CDR3 is 14 residues long. In the authors' methods: Amplification of reference gene primers was used by the study to estimate nucleated cell counts. The data were produced by immunoSEQ multiplex PCR, yet TCRdb's version contains in-frame clones alone and is incomplete. The DNA gave D and trimming, while V, J and clone size come from that table. This table has over 100,000 clones, roughly four fifths appearing once. This clone is a singleton in its sample. Source material: peripheral blood. This sequence originates from a woman aged 80 or over with active or convalescent COVID-19. The chain has TRBV6-5 and TRBJ2-7; 9 nucleotides match TRBD1. The CDR3 nucleotides read TGTGCCAGCAGGACCGGGACAGGGTCCTACGAGCAGTACTTC. This sequence encodes CASRTGTGSYEQYF.